This T cell receptor (beta chain) was captured by sequencing in a study of response to subunit inactivated influenza vaccine. Study-level points and caveats: It was the authors' suggestion that each seasonal influenza vaccination recruits few new T cells.

In this sample, this clonotype turned up a few times. Its antigen is as yet unknown. The germline V and J ends were trimmed by 1 base and 2 bases, with 10 bases remaining between them. Germline lookup yields CDR1 SGHVS and CDR2 FNYEAQ. The CDR3 loop spans 15 amino acids. TCRdb re-analysed the RT-PCR reads in MiXCR, keeping a single row per CDR3 protein. This table has about 160,000 distinct CDR3 sequences, approximately 11% appearing once. The genes are TRBV7-6 and TRBJ2-3; possible D gene TRBD2, 6 bases. The starting material was non-naive T cells sorted from PBMCs, obtained roughly 48 days after vaccination. This TCR came from a man in his fifties who received an inactivated influenza vaccine. CDR3 nucleotide sequence: TGTGCCAGCAGCTTAGGTGGACTAATCACAGATACGCAGTATTTT. Protein: CASSLGGLITDTQYF.